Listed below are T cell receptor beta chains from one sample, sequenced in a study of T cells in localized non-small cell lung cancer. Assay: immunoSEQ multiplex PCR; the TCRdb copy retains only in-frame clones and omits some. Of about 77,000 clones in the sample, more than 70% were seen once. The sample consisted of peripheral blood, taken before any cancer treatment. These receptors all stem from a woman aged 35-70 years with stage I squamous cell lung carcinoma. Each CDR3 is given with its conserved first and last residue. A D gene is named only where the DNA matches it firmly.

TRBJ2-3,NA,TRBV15,CATSRFLGTDTQYF,TGTGCCACCAGCAGATTCCTAGGCACAGATACGCAGTATTTT
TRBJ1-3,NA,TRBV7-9,CASRYTGRLGNTIYF,TGTGCCAGCAGATACACTGGACGCCTTGGAAACACCATATATTTT
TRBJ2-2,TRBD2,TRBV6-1,CASSELAGGLNTGELFF,TGTGCCAGCAGTGAATTAGCGGGGGGGCTTAACACCGGGGAGCTGTTTTTT
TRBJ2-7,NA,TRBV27,CASSLGYPIYEQYF,TGTGCCAGCAGTTTAGGCTATCCCATCTACGAGCAGTACTTC
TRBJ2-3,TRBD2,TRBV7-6,CASSLGLAGAALDTQYF,TGTGCCAGCAGCTTAGGACTAGCGGGGGCCGCTTTAGATACGCAGTATTTT
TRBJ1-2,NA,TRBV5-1,CASSLDGDNYGYTF,TGCGCCAGCAGCCTAGACGGAGATAACTATGGCTACACCTTC
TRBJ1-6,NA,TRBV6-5,CASTMGGAPLHF,TGTGCCAGCACTATGGGGGGCGCGCCCCTCCACTTT
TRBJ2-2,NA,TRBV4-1,CASSQGPLAGELFF,TGCGCCAGCAGCCAAGGACCCCTCGCCGGGGAGCTGTTTTTT
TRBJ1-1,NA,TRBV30,CAWSVRAVSSEAFF,TGTGCCTGGAGTGTACGAGCAGTTAGCTCTGAAGCTTTCTTT
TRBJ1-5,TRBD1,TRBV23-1,CASRLTGDQPQHF,TGCGCCAGCAGATTGACAGGGGATCAGCCCCAGCATTTT
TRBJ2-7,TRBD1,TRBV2,CASNFEGAHYEQYF,TGTGCCAGCAATTTTGAGGGGGCCCACTACGAGCAGTACTTC
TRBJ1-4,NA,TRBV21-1,CASSKWSRWTGNEKLFF,TGTGCCAGCAGCAAATGGTCCCGTTGGACGGGTAATGAAAAACTGTTTTTT
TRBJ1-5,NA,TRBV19,CASTSSRSSGRYSNQPQHF,TGTGCCAGTACCTCCAGTCGATCCTCGGGACGGTATAGCAATCAGCCCCAGCATTTT
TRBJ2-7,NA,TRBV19,CASTVSWGYEQYF,TGTGCCAGTACCGTGTCATGGGGGTACGAGCAGTACTTC
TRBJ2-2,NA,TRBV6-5,CASRVAGELFF,TGTGCCAGCAGGGTTGCTGGGGAGCTGTTTTTT
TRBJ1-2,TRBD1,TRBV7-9,CASSATGLPFYGYTF,TGTGCCAGCAGCGCGACAGGGCTGCCATTCTATGGCTACACCTTC
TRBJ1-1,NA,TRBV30,CAWSRERGSTEAFF,TGTGCCTGGAGTCGAGAAAGGGGGTCCACTGAAGCTTTCTTT
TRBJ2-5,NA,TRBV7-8,CASSLGASWKETQYF,TGTGCCAGCAGCTTAGGGGCTAGCTGGAAAGAGACCCAGTACTTC